One sample yielded the 23 T cell receptor beta chains listed below, sequenced in a study of OX40 agonist ivuxolimab in advanced cancers. Profiled with immunoSEQ multiplex PCR; TCRdb holds only in-frame clones, not every one. The repertoire includes under 85,000 clones, approximately 85% of them detected once, and about 3.4% sits in the top ten. This specimen consisted of CD4+ or CD8+ T cells sorted from blood, obtained in a trial of the OX40 agonist ivuxolimab. The receptors come from an adult with an advanced solid tumor such as melanoma, head and neck, liver or kidney cancer.

The chain recombines TRBV7-9 with TRBJ1-1; tentatively, D is TRBD1 (5 bases). The CDR3 sequence is 14 residues long. The germline gives CDR1 SEHNR, CDR2 FQNEAQ (reference sequence). The V and J ends lost 2 bases and 7 bases respectively, with 14 bases between them. This chain's CDR3 is CASSLKGGDLEAFF. The CDR3 nucleotides read TGTGCCAGCAGCTTAAAGGGAGGGGACCTTGAAGCTTTCTTT.

The chain couples TRBV9 to TRBJ2-5; 12 positions match TRBD2. Per germline, CDR1 SGDLS and CDR2 YYNGEE. V was pared by 0 bases and J by 5 bases, with 8 bases of the junction left unmatched. This CDR3 spans 17 amino acids. This chain's CDR3 is CASSVGASGGADETQYF. The CDR3 nucleotides read TGTGCCAGCAGCGTAGGAGCTAGCGGGGGGGCGGATGAGACCCAGTACTTC.

The chain couples TRBV30 to TRBJ2-5, with unresolved D. This CDR3 is built from 17 residues. Per germline, CDR1 GTSNPN and CDR2 SVGIG (reference sequence). Trimming took 2 bases from V and 1 from J, leaving 20 bases between them. The CDR3 DNA reads as TGTGCCTGGAGTCCCCCTTGGTACAGCCTGTTCCAAGAGACCCAGTACTTC. Amino acids: CAWSPPWYSLFQETQYF. Using reference TRBV30 and TRBJ2-5 for the parts outside the CDR3, the full variable domain is SQTIHQWPATLVQPVGSPLSLECTVEGTSNPNLYWYRQAAGRGLQLLFYSVGIGQISSEVPQNLSASRPQDRQFILSSKKLLLSDSGFYLCAWSPPWYSLFQETQYFGPGTRLLVL.

The rearrangement links TRBV5-1 to TRBJ1-5; unclear D gene. CDR1 is SGHRS, CDR2 YFSETQ, per germline. The CDR3 sequence is 15 residues long. V was shortened by 0 bases and J by 0 bases, with 7 bases between the two germline ends. The CDR3 sequence: CASSLGLNSNQPQHF. The CDR3 nucleotides are TGCGCCAGCAGCTTGGGACTCAATAGCAATCAGCCCCAGCATTTT.

This chain connects TRBV28 to TRBJ1-4; a possible D gene is TRBD1 (6 bases). The CDR3 is made up of 15 amino acids. Germline loops: CDR1 MDHEN, CDR2 SYDVKM. V was clipped by 6 bases and J by 8 bases, with 19 bases between them. The CDR3 region has the DNA TGTGCCAGCAGAATGAGGGGGGGCTCAAACGAAAAACTGTTTTTT. This translates into CASRMRGGSNEKLFF.

The chain employs TRBV29-1 and TRBJ2-4; D ambiguous. Germline V gives CDR1 SQVTM, CDR2 ANQGSEA. This CDR3 region has 12 residues. The V gene lost 6 bases and the J gene lost 6 bases, with 12 bases spanning the gap. CDR3 region: CSVLLQLNIQYF. For the CDR3, the DNA is TGCAGCGTACTGCTCCAATTAAACATTCAGTACTTC.

The rearrangement links TRBV29-1 to TRBJ2-7, with 11 bases aligning to TRBD1. V lost 6 bases to trimming and J lost 5 bases; unmatched junction nucleotides: 6. Germline values: CDR1 SQVTM, CDR2 ANQGSEA. CDR3 size: 13 residues. In DNA, the CDR3 is TGCAGCGTGAGGACAGGGGGCATGAACGAGCAGTACTTC. It yields the protein CSVRTGGMNEQYF.

V and J are TRBV27 and TRBJ1-4; tentatively, D is TRBD1 (6 bases). V gave up 3 bases and J gave up 7 bases, with 12 bases separating them. From germline, CDR1 is MNHEY and CDR2 SMNVEV (reference sequence). This CDR3 has 14 amino acids. The CDR3 nucleotides are TGTGCCAGCAGTTTCAACAGGGACGGTGAAAAACTGTTTTTT. Translating it yields CASSFNRDGEKLFF.

The chain has TRBV18 and TRBJ1-2; 7 bases map to TRBD1. J gave up 9 bases and V 4 bases, and 14 bases lay outside the gene matches. Germline values: CDR1 KGHSH, CDR2 LQKENI. This CDR3 contains 15 residues. The CDR3 sequence is CASSQIWTGSISYTF. CDR3 nucleotides: TGTGCCAGCTCACAGATTTGGACAGGCTCTATTAGCTACACCTTC. Full variable domain (rest looked up from reference TRBV18 and TRBJ1-2): NAGVMQNPRHLVRRRGQEARLRCSPMKGHSHVYWYRQLPEEGLKFMVYLQKENIIDESGMPKERFSAEFPKEGPSILRIQQVVRGDSAAYFCASSQIWTGSISYTFGSGTRLTVV.

This clone was observed a handful of times. The chain joins TRBV9 to TRBJ2-5, with 8 nucleotides matching TRBD1. J lost 5 bases, V lost 3 bases, and 6 bases had no gene match. The CDR3 loop spans 14 amino acids. The germline V gene has CDR1 SGDLS and CDR2 YYNGEE. The CDR3: CASSATGGSETQYF. DNA of the CDR3: TGTGCCAGCAGCGCCACAGGGGGTTCGGAGACCCAGTACTTC.

V and J are TRBV9 and TRBJ2-3; 7 bases fit TRBD2. CDR1 is SGDLS and CDR2 is YYNGEE in the germline V gene. The CDR3 length is 15 residues. V lost 1 base to trimming and J lost 6 bases; unmatched junction nucleotides: 8. CDR3 protein: CASSVTPGTTDTQYF. The CDR3 DNA reads TGTGCCAGCAGCGTAACTCCTGGGACTACGGATACGCAGTATTTT. The whole variable domain, filled in from reference TRBV9 and TRBJ2-3, reads DSGVTQTPKHLITATGQRVTLRCSPRSGDLSVYWYQQSLDQGLQFLIQYYNGEERAKGNILERFSAQQFPDLHSELNLSSLELGDSALYFCASSVTPGTTDTQYFGPGTRLTVL.

The chain recombines TRBV7-2 with TRBJ2-1, with 11 bases that match TRBD2. Germline assignment: CDR1 SGHTA and CDR2 FQGNSA. The ends lost 2 bases at V and 4 bases at J; junction bases unmatched: 7. This CDR3 has 17 residues. The CDR3 spells CASSLLVRLAGYNEQFF. The CDR3 coding sequence is TGTGCCAGCAGCTTATTGGTCCGACTAGCGGGATACAATGAGCAGTTCTTC. The whole variable domain, remainder taken from reference TRBV7-2 and TRBJ2-1, is GAGVSQSPSNKVTEKGKDVELRCDPISGHTALYWYRQSLGQGLEFLIYFQGNSAPDKSGLPSDRFSAERTGGSVSTLTIQRTQQEDSAVYLCASSLLVRLAGYNEQFFGPGTRLTVL.

The chain combines TRBV6-5 with TRBJ1-5, with D perhaps TRBD1 (5 bases). The V and J ends lost 0 bases and 1 base respectively, with 7 bases between them. There are 15 residues in the CDR3. Per the germline V gene, CDR1 is MNHEY and CDR2 is SVGAGI. The CDR3 nucleotides read TGTGCCAGCAGTTACTCATCAGGGAGCAATCAGCCCCAGCATTTT. Translated: CASSYSSGSNQPQHF.

V gene TRBV16 combines with J gene TRBJ1-1; D remains unclear. The V and J ends lost 0 bases and 7 bases respectively, with 6 bases between them. The germline CDR1 and CDR2 sequences are KGHSY and FQNENV. The CDR3 spans 12 residues. CDR3 region: CASSQSGIEAFF. The CDR3 bases are TGTGCCAGCAGCCAATCAGGGATTGAAGCTTTCTTT.

This clone was seen once. One junction end does not reproduce the germline sequence, and a read error may be involved. The chain joins TRBV4-3 to TRBJ1-5; TRBD1 matches at 11 bases. CDR1 is LGHNA and CDR2 is YSLEER in the germline V gene. The CDR3 is 18 residues long. The CDR3 is CASSQDRFRTGGNQLQHF. As DNA, the CDR3 is TGCGCCAGCAGCCAAGATCGTTTTAGGACAGGGGGCAATCAGCTCCAGCATTTT.

This clone was recorded only once. J is TRBJ1-5 and V is TRBV19; 9 nucleotides align to TRBD1. The CDR3 length is 15 residues. Trimming cost V 5 bases and J 3 bases; bases outside gene matches: 5. CDR1 and CDR2 from the germline V gene are LNHDA and SQIVND (reference sequence). The chain's CDR3 is CASSEWDRVNQPQHF. Written as DNA, the CDR3 is TGTGCCAGTAGTGAGTGGGACAGGGTCAATCAGCCCCAGCATTTT.

This clone was observed a single time. The chain recombines TRBV7-2 with TRBJ1-6; D may be TRBD1 (5 bases). V gave up 1 base and J gave up 9 bases, with 16 bases separating them. The CDR3 spans 16 residues. Germline assignment: CDR1 SGHTA and CDR2 FQGNSA. The CDR3 region has the DNA TGTGCCAGCAGCTTAGGCACGGGGCAGGGTAGTTCACCCCTCCACTTT. It translates to CASSLGTGQGSSPLHF.

This clone was seen a single time. CDR3 protein: CASSYQTGTGDEQYF. For the CDR3, the DNA is TGTGCCAGCAGCTACCAGACAGGGACCGGGGACGAGCAGTACTTC. The chain couples TRBV6-5 to TRBJ2-7; 7 bases line up with TRBD1. The CDR3 length is 15 residues. Germline CDR1 is MNHEY and CDR2 is SVGAGI. The V gene end was trimmed by 6 bases and the J gene end by 5 bases; junction bases not matched to a gene: 13.

The chain uses TRBV5-4 and TRBJ1-1; D remains ambiguous. Between the trimmed V and J ends, which lost 0 bases and 1 base, there was a span of 13 bases. Germline CDR1 reads SGHNT; CDR2 reads YYREEE (reference sequence). The CDR3 spans 16 residues. The DNA for the CDR3 is TGTGCCAGCAGCTTGGCCGGTAATGCAGCGAACACTGAAGCTTTCTTT. This codes for CASSLAGNAANTEAFF.

The genes are TRBV18 and TRBJ1-3; D is unresolved. Trimming removed 3 bases from V and 0 bases from J, with 9 bases in between. The CDR3 extends over 15 amino acids. Germline CDR1 KGHSH, CDR2 LQKENI. The DNA for the CDR3 is TGTGCCAGCTCACCCCAGAGTATCTCTGGAAACACCATATATTTT. Translation: CASSPQSISGNTIYF.

This chain links TRBV30 with TRBJ2-6; tentatively, D is TRBD1 or TRBD2 (5 bases each). Trimming took off 8 bases at V and 1 base at J, with 15 bases between the two ends. Germline V lookup: CDR1 GTSNPN, CDR2 SVGIG (reference sequence). The CDR3 length is 15 residues. Here the CDR3 reads CAQTNGGSGANVLTF. CDR3 nucleotides: TGTGCCCAGACCAATGGGGGATCTGGGGCCAACGTCCTGACTTTC.

The V gene is TRBV13, the J gene TRBJ2-3, with TRBD2 matching over 14 bases. Germline CDR1 and CDR2: PRHDT and FYEKMQ (reference sequence). V was clipped by 5 bases and J by 4 bases; unmatched bases: 5. The CDR3 has 16 amino acids. DNA of the CDR3: TGTGCCAGCAGCACCGGACTAGCGGGAGGTCCAGATACGCAGTATTTT. Its translation is CASSTGLAGGPDTQYF.

The chain employs TRBV30 and TRBJ1-2; D is perhaps TRBD1 (5 bases). Germline CDR1 reads GTSNPN; CDR2 reads SVGIG (reference sequence). Trimming pared 1 base from V and 2 bases from J, leaving 17 bases between. CDR3 length: 16 residues. This chain's CDR3 is CAWSGDWAAKNYGYTF. CDR3 sequence (DNA): TGTGCCTGGAGTGGGGACTGGGCAGCCAAAAACTATGGCTACACCTTC.